This record looks at one T cell receptor beta chain sequence and its context. V trimming: 5 bases; J trimming: 2 bases; junction bases outside the gene matches: 9. The germline V gene encodes CDR1 MNHNS and CDR2 SASEGT. The CDR3 covers 16 residues. This sample is drawn from a study of CD8 T cells in Susac syndrome. An amount of RNA that ranged from roughly 0.5 to 1 ug was reverse transcribed with random hexamers. TCRdb reprocessed the immunoSEQ multiplex PCR reads via MiXCR and lists one record per CDR3 protein. The sample includes approximately 150,000 distinct CDR3 sequences, roughly 94% of them seen just once. The T cells that were sequenced for TCR beta were CD8+ and CD4+ cells from blood. The multiple sclerosis control group consisted of treatment-naive patients whose relapsing-remitting disease, which was either stable or active, fulfilled revised McDonald criteria.

This chain joins TRBV6-1 and TRBJ2-3; 8 bases are a match to TRBD1. Material: CD4+ T cells from PBMCs. This sequence originates from a human donor with multiple sclerosis. CDR3 in DNA: TGTGCCAGCAGTCAGGGGGCAGGAAGACACACAGATACGCAGTATTTT. Protein product: CASSQGAGRHTDTQYF.